This section outlines one TCR beta chain sequence together with its context. V shed 5 bases and J 6 bases; nucleotides not matched to a gene: 6. The CDR3 is made up of 16 amino acids. Germline V gene data show CDR1 as SGHTA and CDR2 as FQGTGA. Sequencing used immunoSEQ multiplex PCR; TCRdb keeps in-frame clones, though not all of them. The data hold roughly 69,000 clones, with about 97% observed a single time. The data stem from a study of technical replicates of blood from a few donors. The source is a human donor in good health. This rearrangement joins TRBV7-3 to TRBJ2-1, with 14 nucleotides matching TRBD2. The sample comprised T cells isolated from PBMCs. The CDR3, as DNA: TGTGCCAGCAGCGGGGGACTAGCGGGAGTGACCAATGAGCAGTTCTTC. Its protein is CASSGGLAGVTNEQFF.